The T cell receptor beta chain described here comes from a study of somatic mutations in cytotoxic T cells in rheumatoid arthritis. Study results and limitations: Unknown were the antigen targets of the expanded CD8+ clones. Age-matched healthy controls and rheumatoid arthritis patients had CD8+ T-cell clonality that did not differ significantly.

Isolating CD4+ and CD8+ cells involved positive magnetic bead selection on an AutoMACS. Their purity was then checked by flow cytometry. Remarks on this clone: Its antigen is not known.

The CDR3 spans 14 residues. Per the germline V gene, CDR1 is SEHNR and CDR2 is FQNEAQ (reference sequence). V lost 1 base and J 2 bases, leaving 7 bases between the germline ends. Assay: immunoSEQ multiplex PCR; the TCRdb copy retains only in-frame clones and omits some. Of approximately 25,000 clones listed, 70% to 85% are singletons. The sequencing input was CD8+ T cells sorted from blood. This rearrangement joins TRBV7-9 to TRBJ2-3; D call uncertain. The origin of this receptor is a woman in her late teens or twenties in good health. In DNA, the CDR3 is TGTGCCAGCAGCTTAGTAGGCACCACAGATACGCAGTATTTT. Its protein product is CASSLVGTTDTQYF.